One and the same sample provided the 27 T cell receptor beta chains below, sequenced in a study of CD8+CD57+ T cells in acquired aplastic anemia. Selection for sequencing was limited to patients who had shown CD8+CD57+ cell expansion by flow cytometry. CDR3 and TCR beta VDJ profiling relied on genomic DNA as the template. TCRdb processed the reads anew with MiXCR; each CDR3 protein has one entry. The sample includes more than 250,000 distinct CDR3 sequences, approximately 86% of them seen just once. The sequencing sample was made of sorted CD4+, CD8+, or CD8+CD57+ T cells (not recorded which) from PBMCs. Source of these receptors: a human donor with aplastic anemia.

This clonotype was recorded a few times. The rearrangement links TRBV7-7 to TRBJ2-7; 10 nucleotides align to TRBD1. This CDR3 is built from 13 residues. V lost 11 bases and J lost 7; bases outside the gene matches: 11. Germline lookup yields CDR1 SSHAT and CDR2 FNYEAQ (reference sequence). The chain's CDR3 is CASSGTGADEQYF. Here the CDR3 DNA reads TGTGCCTCGTCCGGGACAGGGGCCGATGAGCAGTACTTC.

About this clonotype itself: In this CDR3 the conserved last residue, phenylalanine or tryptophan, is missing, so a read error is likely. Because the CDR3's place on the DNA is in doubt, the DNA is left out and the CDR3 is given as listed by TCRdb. The CDR3 loop reads CASRSARNIPYL. The chain uses TRBV7-6 and TRBJ2-4. Germline values: CDR1 SGHVS, CDR2 FNYEAQ. Including both end residues, the CDR3 is 12 amino acids long.

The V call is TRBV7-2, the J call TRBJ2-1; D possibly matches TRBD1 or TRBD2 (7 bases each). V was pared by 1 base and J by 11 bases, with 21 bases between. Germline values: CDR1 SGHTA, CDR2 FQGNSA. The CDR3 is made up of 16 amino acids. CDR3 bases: TGTGCCAGCAGCTTAGGTGCAAGCGGGACAGATAATCAGCAGTTCTTC. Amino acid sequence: CASSLGASGTDNQQFF.

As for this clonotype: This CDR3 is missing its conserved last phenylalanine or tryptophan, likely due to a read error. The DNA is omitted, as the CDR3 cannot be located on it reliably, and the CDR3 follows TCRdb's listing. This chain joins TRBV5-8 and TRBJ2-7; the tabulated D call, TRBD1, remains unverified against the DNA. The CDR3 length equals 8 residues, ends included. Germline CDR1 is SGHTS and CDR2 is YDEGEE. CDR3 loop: CASSYDPG.

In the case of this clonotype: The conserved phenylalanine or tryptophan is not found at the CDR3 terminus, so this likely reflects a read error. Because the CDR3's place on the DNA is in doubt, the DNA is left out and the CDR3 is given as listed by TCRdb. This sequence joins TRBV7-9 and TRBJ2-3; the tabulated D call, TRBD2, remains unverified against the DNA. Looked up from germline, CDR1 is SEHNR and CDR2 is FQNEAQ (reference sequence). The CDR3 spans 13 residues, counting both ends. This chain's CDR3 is CASSDDRDGRASG.

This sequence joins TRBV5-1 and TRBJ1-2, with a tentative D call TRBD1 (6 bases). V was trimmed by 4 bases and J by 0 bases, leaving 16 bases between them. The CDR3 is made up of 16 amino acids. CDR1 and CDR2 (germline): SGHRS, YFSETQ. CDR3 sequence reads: CASSDYRVTSNYGYTF. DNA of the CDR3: TGCGCCAGCAGCGATTACAGGGTTACCTCTAACTATGGCTACACCTTC.

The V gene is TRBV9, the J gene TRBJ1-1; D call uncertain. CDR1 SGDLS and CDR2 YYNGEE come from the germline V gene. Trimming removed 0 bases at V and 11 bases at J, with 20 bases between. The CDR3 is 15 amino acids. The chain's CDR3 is CASSVGPDTQSFAFF. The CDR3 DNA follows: TGTGCCAGCAGCGTAGGTCCCGATACGCAGTCTTTTGCTTTCTTT.

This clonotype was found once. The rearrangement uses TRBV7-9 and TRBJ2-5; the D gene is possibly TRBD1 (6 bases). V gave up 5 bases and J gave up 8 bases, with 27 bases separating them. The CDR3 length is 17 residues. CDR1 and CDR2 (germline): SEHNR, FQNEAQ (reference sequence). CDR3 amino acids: CASSAQGTNTEAFTQYF. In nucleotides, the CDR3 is TGTGCCAGCAGCGCACAGGGAACGAACACTGAAGCTTTCACCCAGTACTTC.

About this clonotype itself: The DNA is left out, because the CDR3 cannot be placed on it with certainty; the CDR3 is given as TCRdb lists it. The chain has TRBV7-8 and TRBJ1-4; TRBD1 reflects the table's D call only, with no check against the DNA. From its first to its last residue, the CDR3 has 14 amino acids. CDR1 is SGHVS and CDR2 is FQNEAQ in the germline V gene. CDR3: CASSFGQGAKTLFF.

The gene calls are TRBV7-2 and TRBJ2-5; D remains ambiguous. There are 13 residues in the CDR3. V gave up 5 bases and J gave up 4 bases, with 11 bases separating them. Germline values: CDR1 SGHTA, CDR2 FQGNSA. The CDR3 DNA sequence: TGTGCCAGCAGCCTCTCCGTGGGAGAGACCCAGTACTTC. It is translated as CASSLSVGETQYF.

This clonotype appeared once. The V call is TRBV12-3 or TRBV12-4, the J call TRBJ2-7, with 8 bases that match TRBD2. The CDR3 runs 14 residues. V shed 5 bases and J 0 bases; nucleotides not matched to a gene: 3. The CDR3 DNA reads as TGTGCCAGCAGTCGCGGGGGGCTCTCCTACGAGCAGTACTTC. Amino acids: CASSRGGLSYEQYF.

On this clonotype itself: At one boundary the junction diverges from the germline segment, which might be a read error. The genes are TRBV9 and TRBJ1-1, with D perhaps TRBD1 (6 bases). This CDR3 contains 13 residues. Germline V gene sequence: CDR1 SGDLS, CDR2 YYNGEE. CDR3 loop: CASSLGGYSGEQF. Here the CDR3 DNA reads TGTGCCAGCAGCCTTGGGGGCTATAGTGGAGAGCAGTTT.

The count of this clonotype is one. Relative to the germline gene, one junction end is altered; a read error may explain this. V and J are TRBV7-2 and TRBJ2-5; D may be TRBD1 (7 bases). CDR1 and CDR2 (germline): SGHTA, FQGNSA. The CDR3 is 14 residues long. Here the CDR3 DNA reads TGTGCCAGCAGCTCATACCGGGGGCAAGGGGGCAAGTGTTTC. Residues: CASSSYRGQGGKCF.

In DNA, the CDR3 is TGTGCCATCAGCGAGGGTAGGGGGGCCTACGAGCAGTACTTC. Amino acid sequence: CAISEGRGAYEQYF. The rearrangement links TRBV10-3 to TRBJ2-7; D possibly matches TRBD1 or TRBD2 (6 bases each). CDR1 is ENHRY, CDR2 SYGVKD, per germline. The CDR3 is 14 amino acids. V lost 6 bases, J lost 2 bases, and 14 bases lay in between.

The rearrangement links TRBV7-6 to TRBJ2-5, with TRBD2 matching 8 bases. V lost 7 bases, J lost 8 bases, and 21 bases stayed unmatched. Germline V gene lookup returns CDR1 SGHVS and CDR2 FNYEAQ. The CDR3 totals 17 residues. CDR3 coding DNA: TGTGCCAGCACCCAACGTAGGGTCCCCGGGGGGGCTGACACCCAGTACTTC. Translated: CASTQRRVPGGADTQYF.

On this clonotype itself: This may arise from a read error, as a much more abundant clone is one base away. The CDR3 loop reads CASSVAGQSTDTYF. CDR3 DNA: TGTGCCAGCAGCGTAGCGGGACAGAGCACAGATACGTATTTT. The rearrangement joins TRBV9 to TRBJ2-3; TRBD1 agrees at 7 bases. This CDR3 contains 14 residues. The trim removed 0 bases at V and 14 bases at J, leaving 12 bases unmatched. CDR1 is SGDLS, CDR2 YYNGEE, per germline.

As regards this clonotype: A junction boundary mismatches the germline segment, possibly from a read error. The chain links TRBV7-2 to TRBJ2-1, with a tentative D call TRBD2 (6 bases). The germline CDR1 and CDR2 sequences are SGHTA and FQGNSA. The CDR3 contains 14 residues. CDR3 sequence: CASSLALAYNAQFF. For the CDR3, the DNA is TGTGCCAGCAGCCTGGCACTAGCTTACAATGCGCAGTTCTTC.

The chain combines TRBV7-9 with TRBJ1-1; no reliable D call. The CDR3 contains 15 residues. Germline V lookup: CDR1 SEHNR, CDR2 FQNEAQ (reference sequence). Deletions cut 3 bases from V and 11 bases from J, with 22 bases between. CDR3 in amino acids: CASSFERSGESDAFF. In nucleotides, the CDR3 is TGTGCCAGCAGCTTTGAAAGAAGCGGGGAGAGCGATGCTTTCTTT.

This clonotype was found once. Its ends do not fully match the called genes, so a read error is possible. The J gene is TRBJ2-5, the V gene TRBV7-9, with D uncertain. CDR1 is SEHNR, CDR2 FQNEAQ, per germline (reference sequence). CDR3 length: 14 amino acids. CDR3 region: CASSEAPYEQSFGF. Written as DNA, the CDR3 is TGTGCCAGCAGCGAGGCCCCATACGAGCAGTCCTTCGGGTTC. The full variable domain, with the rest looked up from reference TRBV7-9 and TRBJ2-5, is DTGVSQNPRHKITKRGQNVTFRCDPISEHNRLYWYRQTLGQGPEFLTYFQNEAQLEKSRLLSDRFSAERPKGSFSTLEIQRTEQGDSAMYLCASSEAPYEQSFGFGPGTRLLVL.

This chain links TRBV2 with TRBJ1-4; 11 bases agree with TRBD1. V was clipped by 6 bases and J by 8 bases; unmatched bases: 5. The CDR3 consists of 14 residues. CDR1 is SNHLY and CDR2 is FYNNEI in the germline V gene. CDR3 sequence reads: CASSFGTGGEKLFF. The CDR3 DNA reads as TGTGCCAGCAGCTTCGGGACAGGGGGGGAAAAACTGTTTTTT.

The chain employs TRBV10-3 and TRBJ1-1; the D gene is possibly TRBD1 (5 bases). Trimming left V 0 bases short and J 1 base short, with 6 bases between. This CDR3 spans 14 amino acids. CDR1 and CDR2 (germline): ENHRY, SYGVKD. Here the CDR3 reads CAISESGPNTEAFF. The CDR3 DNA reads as TGTGCCATCAGTGAGTCGGGACCGAACACTGAAGCTTTCTTT.

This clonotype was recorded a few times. CDR3 residues: CASREGGANSQDFQFF. The CDR3 DNA follows: TGTGCCAGCAGGGAGGGGGGCGCAAATAGTCAGGATTTTCAGTTCTTC. The chain recombines TRBV2 with TRBJ2-1; D is possibly TRBD1 or TRBD2 (6 bases each). Trimming removed 6 bases from V and 13 bases from J, with 28 bases in between. The CDR3 has 16 residues. The V gene's germline CDR1 is SNHLY and CDR2 FYNNEI. Full variable domain (outside the CDR3, taken from reference TRBV2 and TRBJ2-1): EPEVTQTPSHQVTQMGQEVILRCVPISNHLYFYWYRQILGQKVEFLVSFYNNEISEKSEIFDDQFSVERPDGSNFTLKIRSTKLEDSAMYFCASREGGANSQDFQFFGPGTRLTVL.

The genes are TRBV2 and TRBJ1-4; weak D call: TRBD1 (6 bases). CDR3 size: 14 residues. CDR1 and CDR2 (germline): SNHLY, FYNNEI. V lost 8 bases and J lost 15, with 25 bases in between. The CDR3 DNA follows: TGTGCCAGCGGGGGGGGGGGCAGAAATGCGCAATTGTTTTTT. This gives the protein CASGGGGRNAQLFF.

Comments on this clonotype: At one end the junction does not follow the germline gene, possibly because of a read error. CDR3 amino acids: CASSLKGLSHGETQYF. For the CDR3, the DNA is TGTGCTAGCAGCCTAAAAGGGCTGTCGCACGGAGAGACCCAGTACTTC. The J gene is TRBJ2-5, the V gene TRBV7-3; the D is unclear. Germline CDR1 and CDR2: SGHTA and FQGTGA. The CDR3 is 16 amino acids.

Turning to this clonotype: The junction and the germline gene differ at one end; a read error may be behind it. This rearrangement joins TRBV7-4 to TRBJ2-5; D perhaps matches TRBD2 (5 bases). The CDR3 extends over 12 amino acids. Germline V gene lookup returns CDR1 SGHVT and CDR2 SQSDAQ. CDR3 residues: CASRRARKSQYF. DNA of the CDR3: TGTGCCAGCAGGCGGGCTAGGAAGTCCCAATACTTC.

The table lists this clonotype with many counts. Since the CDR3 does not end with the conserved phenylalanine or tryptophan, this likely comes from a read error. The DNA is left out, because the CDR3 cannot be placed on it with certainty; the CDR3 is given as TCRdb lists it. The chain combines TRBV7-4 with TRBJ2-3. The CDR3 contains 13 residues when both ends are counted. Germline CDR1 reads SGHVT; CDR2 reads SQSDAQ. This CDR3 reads CASSVVVTSSTSG.

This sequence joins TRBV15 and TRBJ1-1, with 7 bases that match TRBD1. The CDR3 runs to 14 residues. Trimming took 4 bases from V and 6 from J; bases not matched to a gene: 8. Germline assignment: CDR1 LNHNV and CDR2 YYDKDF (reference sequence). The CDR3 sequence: CATSIRQGGAEAFF. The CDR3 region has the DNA TGTGCCACCAGCATCAGACAGGGAGGGGCTGAAGCTTTCTTT.